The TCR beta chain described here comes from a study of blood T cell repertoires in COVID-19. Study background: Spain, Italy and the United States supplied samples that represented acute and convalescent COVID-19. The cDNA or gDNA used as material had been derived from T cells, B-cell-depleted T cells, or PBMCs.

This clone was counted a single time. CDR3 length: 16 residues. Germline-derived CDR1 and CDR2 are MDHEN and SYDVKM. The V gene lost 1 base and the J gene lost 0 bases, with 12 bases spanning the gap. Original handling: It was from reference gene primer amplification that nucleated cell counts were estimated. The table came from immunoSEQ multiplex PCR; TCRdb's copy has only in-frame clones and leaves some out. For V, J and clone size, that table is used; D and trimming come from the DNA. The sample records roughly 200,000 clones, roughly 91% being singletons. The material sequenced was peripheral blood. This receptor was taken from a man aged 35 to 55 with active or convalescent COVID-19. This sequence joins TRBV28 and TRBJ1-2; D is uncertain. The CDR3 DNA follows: TGTGCCAGCAGTTTATTGTCCAGGTTAGCTAACTATGGCTACACCTTC. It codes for CASSLLSRLANYGYTF.